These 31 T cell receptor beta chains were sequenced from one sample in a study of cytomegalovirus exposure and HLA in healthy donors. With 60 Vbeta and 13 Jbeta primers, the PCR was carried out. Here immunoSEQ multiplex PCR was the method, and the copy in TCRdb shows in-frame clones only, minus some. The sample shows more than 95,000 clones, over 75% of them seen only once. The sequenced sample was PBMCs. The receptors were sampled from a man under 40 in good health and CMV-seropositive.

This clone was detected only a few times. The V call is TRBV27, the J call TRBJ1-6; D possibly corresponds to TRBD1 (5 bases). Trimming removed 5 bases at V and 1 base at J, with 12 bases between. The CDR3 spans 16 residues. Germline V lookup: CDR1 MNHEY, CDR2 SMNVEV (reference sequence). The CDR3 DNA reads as TGTGCCAGCAGTGGTGGCAGGGTTTCCTATAATTCACCCCTCCACTTT. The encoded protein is CASSGGRVSYNSPLHF.

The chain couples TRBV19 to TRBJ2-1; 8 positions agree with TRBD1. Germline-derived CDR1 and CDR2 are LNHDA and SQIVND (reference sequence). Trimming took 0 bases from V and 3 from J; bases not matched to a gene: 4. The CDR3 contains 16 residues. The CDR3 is CASSIEDRDYYNEQFF. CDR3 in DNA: TGTGCCAGTAGTATAGAGGACAGGGATTACTACAATGAGCAGTTCTTC.

The CDR3: CASRSPGGTFRDTQYF. The CDR3 bases are TGTGCCAGCCGCAGCCCGGGGGGGACTTTTAGAGATACGCAGTATTTT. The genes are TRBV7-2 and TRBJ2-3; 8 bases fit TRBD2. This CDR3 spans 16 amino acids. With 8 bases clipped from V and 5 bases from J, the junction kept 15 bases outside the gene matches. Germline V lookup: CDR1 SGHTA, CDR2 FQGNSA.

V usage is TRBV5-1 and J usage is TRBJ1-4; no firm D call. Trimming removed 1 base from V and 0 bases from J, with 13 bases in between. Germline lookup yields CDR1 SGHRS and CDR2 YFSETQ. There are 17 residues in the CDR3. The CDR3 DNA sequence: TGCGCCAGCAGCTTGCGAGGGCTCGGGTCAACTAATGAAAAACTGTTTTTT. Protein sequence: CASSLRGLGSTNEKLFF.

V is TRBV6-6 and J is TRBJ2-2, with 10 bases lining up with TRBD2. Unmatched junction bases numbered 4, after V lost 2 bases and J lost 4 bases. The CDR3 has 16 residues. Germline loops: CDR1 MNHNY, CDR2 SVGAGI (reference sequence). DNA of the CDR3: TGTGCCAGCAGTTACACTAGCGGGGATCTCACCGGGGAGCTGTTTTTT. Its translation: CASSYTSGDLTGELFF.

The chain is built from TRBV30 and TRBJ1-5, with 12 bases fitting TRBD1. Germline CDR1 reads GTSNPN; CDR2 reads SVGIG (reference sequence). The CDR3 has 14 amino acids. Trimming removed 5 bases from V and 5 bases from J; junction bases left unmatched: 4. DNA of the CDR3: TGTGCCTGGTCCGGGACAGGGGGCTATCAGCCCCAGCATTTT. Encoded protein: CAWSGTGGYQPQHF. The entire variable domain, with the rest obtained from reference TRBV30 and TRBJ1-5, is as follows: SQTIHQWPATLVQPVGSPLSLECTVEGTSNPNLYWYRQAAGRGLQLLFYSVGIGQISSEVPQNLSASRPQDRQFILSSKKLLLSDSGFYLCAWSGTGGYQPQHFGDGTRLSIL.

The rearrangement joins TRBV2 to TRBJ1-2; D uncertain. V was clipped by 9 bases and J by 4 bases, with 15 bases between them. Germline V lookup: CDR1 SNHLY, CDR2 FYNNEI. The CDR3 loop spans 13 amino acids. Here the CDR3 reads CASMGELGYGYTF. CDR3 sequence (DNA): TGTGCCAGTATGGGAGAGTTAGGCTATGGCTACACCTTC.

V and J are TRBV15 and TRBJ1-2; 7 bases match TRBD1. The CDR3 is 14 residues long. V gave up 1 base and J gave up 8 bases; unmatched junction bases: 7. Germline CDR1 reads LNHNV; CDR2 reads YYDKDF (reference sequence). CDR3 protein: CATSRVEGAGGYTF. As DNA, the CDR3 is TGTGCCACCAGCAGAGTTGAGGGGGCTGGGGGCTACACCTTC.

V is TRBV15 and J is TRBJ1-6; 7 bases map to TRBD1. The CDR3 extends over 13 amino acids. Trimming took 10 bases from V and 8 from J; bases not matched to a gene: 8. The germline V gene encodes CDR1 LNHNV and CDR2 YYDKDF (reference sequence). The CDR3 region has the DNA TGTGCCATCAGACAGGGTTTGGATTCACCCCTCCACTTT. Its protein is CAIRQGLDSPLHF.

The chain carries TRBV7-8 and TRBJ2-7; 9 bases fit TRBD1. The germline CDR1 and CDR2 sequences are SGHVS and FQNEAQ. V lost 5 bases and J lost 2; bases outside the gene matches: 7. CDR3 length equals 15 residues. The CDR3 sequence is CASSPGTGFTYEQYF. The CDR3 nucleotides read TGTGCCAGCAGCCCAGGGACAGGGTTCACCTACGAGCAGTACTTC.

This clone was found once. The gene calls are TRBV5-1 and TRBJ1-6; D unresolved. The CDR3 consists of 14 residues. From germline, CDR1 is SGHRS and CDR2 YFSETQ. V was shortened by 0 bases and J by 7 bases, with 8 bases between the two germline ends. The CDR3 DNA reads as TGCGCCAGCAGCTTGGCCGCGGGGAATTCACCCCTCCACTTT. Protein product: CASSLAAGNSPLHF.

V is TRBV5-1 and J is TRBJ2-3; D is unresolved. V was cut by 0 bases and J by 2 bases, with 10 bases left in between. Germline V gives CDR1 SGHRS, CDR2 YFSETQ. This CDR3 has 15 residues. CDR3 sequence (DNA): TGCGCCAGCAGCTTGGACAGAGTATCCACAGATACGCAGTATTTT. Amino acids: CASSLDRVSTDTQYF.

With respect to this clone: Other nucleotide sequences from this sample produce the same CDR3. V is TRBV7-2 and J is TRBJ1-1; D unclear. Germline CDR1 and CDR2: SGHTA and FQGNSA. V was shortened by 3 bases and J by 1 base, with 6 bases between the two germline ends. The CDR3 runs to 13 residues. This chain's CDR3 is CASSFSRNTEAFF. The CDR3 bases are TGTGCCAGCAGCTTTTCGAGGAACACTGAAGCTTTCTTT.

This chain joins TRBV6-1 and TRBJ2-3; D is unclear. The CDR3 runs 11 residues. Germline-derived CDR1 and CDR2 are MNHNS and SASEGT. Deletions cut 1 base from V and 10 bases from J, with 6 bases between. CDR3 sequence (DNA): TGTGCCAGCAGTGAAGTGGCTGCGCAGTATTTT. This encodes CASSEVAAQYF.

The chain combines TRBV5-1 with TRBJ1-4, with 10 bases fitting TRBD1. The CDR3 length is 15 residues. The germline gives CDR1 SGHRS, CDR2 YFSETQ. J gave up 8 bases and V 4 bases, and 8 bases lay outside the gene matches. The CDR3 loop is CASSPQTGGREKLFF. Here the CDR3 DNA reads TGCGCCAGCAGCCCCCAGACAGGGGGCAGAGAAAAACTGTTTTTT.

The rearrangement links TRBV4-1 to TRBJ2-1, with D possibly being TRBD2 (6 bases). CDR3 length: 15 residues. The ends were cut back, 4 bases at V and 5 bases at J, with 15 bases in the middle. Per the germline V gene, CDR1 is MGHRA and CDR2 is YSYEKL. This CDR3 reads CASSPPGRGNNEQFF. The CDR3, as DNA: TGCGCCAGCAGCCCCCCCGGGCGGGGCAACAATGAGCAGTTCTTC.

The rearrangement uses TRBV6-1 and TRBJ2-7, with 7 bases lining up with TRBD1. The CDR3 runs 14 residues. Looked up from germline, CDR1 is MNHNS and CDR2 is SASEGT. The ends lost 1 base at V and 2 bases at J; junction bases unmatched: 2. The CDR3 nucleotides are TGTGCCAGCAGTGAAGGAGACAGGGCCTACGAGCAGTACGTC. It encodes CASSEGDRAYEQYV.

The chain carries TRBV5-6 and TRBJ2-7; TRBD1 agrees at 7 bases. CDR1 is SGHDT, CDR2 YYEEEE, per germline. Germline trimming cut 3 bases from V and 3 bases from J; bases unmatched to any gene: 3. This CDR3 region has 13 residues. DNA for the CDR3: TGTGCCAGCAGCTCCGACAGGGTCTACGAGCAGTACTTC. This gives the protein CASSSDRVYEQYF.

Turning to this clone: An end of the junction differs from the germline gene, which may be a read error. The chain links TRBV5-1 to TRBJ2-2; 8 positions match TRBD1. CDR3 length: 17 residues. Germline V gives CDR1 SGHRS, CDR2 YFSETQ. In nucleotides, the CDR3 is TGCGCCAGCAGCCCGGAGGCGGGACAGGTGGCGACCGGGGTGCTGTTTTTT. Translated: CASSPEAGQVATGVLFF.

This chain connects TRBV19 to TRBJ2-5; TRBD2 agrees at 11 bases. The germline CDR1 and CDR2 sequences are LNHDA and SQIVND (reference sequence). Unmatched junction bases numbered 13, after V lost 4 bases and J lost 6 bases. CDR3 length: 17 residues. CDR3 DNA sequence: TGTGCCAGTAGTAAGCGATTAGCGGGGGGGCCGGGGAAGACCCAGTACTTC. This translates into CASSKRLAGGPGKTQYF. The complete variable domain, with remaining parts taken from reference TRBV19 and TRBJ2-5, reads DGGITQSPKYLFRKEGQNVTLSCEQNLNHDAMYWYRQDPGQGLRLIYYSQIVNDFQKGDIAEGYSVSREKKESFPLTVTSAQKNPTAFYLCASSKRLAGGPGKTQYFGPGTRLLVL.

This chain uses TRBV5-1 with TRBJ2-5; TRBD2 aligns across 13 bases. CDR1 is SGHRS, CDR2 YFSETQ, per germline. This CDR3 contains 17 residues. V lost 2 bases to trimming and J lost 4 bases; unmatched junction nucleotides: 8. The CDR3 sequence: CASSLVPRTSGGETQYF. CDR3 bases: TGCGCCAGCAGCTTAGTACCAAGGACTAGCGGGGGAGAGACCCAGTACTTC. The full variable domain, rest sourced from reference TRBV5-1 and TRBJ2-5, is KAGVTQTPRYLIKTRGQQVTLSCSPISGHRSVSWYQQTPGQGLQFLFEYFSETQRNKGNFPGRFSGRQFSNSRSEMNVSTLELGDSALYLCASSLVPRTSGGETQYFGPGTRLLVL.

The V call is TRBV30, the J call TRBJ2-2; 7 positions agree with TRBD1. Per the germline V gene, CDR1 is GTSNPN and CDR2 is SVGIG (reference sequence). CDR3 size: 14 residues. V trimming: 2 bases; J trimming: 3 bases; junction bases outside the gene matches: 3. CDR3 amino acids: CAWSKGGDTGELFF. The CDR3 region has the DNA TGTGCCTGGAGTAAAGGGGGCGACACCGGGGAGCTGTTTTTT. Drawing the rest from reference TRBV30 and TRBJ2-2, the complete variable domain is SQTIHQWPATLVQPVGSPLSLECTVEGTSNPNLYWYRQAAGRGLQLLFYSVGIGQISSEVPQNLSASRPQDRQFILSSKKLLLSDSGFYLCAWSKGGDTGELFFGEGSRLTVL.

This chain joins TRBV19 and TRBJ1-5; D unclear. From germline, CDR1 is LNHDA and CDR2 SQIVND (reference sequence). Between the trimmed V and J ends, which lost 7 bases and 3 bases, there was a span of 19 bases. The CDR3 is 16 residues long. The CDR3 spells CASTPYSTMPNQPQHF. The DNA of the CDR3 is TGTGCCAGTACCCCGTATTCTACCATGCCCAATCAGCCCCAGCATTTT.

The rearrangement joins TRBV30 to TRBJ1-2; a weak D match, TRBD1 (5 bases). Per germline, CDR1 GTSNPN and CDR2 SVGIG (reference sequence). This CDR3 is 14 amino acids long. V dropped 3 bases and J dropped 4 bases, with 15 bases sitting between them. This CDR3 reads CAWRGQGVGYGYTF. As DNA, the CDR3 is TGTGCCTGGAGGGGTCAGGGCGTCGGCTATGGCTACACCTTC.

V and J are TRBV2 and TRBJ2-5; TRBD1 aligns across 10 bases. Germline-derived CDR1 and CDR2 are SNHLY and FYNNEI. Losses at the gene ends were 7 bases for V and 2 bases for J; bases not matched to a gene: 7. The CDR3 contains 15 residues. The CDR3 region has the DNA TGTGCCAGCATCCCACGACAGGGGGCACAAGAGACCCAGTACTTC. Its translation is CASIPRQGAQETQYF.

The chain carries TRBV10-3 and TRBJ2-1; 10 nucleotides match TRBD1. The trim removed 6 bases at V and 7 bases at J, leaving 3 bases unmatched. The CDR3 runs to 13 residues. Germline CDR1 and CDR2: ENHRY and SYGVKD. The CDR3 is CAISGTGENEQFF. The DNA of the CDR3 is TGTGCCATCAGCGGGACAGGGGAAAATGAGCAGTTCTTC.

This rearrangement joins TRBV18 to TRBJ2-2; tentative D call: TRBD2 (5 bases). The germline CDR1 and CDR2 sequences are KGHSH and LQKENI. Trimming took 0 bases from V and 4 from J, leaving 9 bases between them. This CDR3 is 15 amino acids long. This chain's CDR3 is CASSPPLAGTGELFF. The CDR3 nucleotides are TGTGCCAGCTCACCACCACTGGCGGGCACCGGGGAGCTGTTTTTT.

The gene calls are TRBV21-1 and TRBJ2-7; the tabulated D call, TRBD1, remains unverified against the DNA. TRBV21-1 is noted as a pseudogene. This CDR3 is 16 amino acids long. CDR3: CASSELAGTGFYEQYF. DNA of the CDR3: TGTGCCAGCAGCGAGCTGGCCGGGACAGGGTTCTACGAGCAGTACTTC.

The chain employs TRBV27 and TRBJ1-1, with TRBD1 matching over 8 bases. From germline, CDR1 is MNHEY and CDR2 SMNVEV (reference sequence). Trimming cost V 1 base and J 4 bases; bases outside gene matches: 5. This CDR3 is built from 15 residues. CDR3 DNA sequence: TGTGCCAGCAGTTTATATGACAGGGGAGGCACTGAAGCTTTCTTT. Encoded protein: CASSLYDRGGTEAFF.

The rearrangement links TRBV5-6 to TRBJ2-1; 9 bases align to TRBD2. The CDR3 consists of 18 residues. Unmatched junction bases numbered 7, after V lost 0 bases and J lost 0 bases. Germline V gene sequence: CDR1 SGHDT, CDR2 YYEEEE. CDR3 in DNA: TGTGCCAGCAGCTTGGGACTAGCGGCCCTGAGCTCCTACAATGAGCAGTTCTTC. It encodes CASSLGLAALSSYNEQFF.

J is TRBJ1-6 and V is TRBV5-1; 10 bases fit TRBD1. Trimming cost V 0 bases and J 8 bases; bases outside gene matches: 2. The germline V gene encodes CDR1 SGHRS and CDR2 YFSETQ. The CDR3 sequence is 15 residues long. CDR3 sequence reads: CASSLEGQGHSPLHF. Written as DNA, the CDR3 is TGCGCCAGCAGCTTGGAGGGACAGGGGCATTCACCCCTCCACTTT.